The 17 T cell receptor beta chains reported below all come from one sample, sequenced in a study of blood T cell repertoires in COVID-19. Sequencing used immunoSEQ multiplex PCR; TCRdb keeps in-frame clones, though not all of them. Of 250,000 to 350,000 clones in the sample, about 85% were seen once. The sequencing sample was made of peripheral blood. These receptor sequences come from a woman between 45 and 60 years old with active or convalescent COVID-19.

The V call is TRBV14, the J call TRBJ2-7; D possibly corresponds to TRBD1 (6 bases). The CDR3 consists of 13 residues. Germline lookup yields CDR1 SGHDN and CDR2 FVKESK. V was trimmed by 4 bases and J by 3 bases, leaving 10 bases between them. CDR3 coding DNA: TGTGCCAGCAGCCCCGGACAGATCTACGAGCAGTACTTC. This translates into CASSPGQIYEQYF.

The chain recombines TRBV19 with TRBJ1-3; the D is unclear. V dropped 4 bases and J dropped 0 bases, with 10 bases sitting between them. This CDR3 is built from 15 residues. Germline CDR1 is LNHDA and CDR2 is SQIVND (reference sequence). CDR3 sequence (DNA): TGTGCCAGTAGTAGTCTGGCCAGCTCTGGAAACACCATATATTTT. As protein: CASSSLASSGNTIYF.

DNA of the CDR3: TGTGCCAGCAGGGGACAGGTCTATGGCTACACCTTC. Encoded protein: CASRGQVYGYTF. The V and J genes are TRBV12-3 or TRBV12-4 and TRBJ1-2; the match to TRBD1 covers 8 bases. The CDR3 totals 12 residues. V was clipped by 6 bases and J by 4 bases; unmatched bases: 1.

The V and J genes are TRBV18 and TRBJ2-7, with 8 bases identical to TRBD1. CDR3 size: 14 residues. The germline V gene encodes CDR1 KGHSH and CDR2 LQKENI. The ends lost 3 bases at V and 4 bases at J; junction bases unmatched: 5. This CDR3 is CASSPDRALYEQYF. The CDR3 nucleotides read TGTGCCAGCTCACCGGACAGGGCCCTATACGAGCAGTACTTC. Full variable domain (rest looked up from reference TRBV18 and TRBJ2-7): NAGVMQNPRHLVRRRGQEARLRCSPMKGHSHVYWYRQLPEEGLKFMVYLQKENIIDESGMPKERFSAEFPKEGPSILRIQQVVRGDSAAYFCASSPDRALYEQYFGPGTRLTVT.

The gene calls are TRBV19 and TRBJ1-1, with 8 positions matching TRBD1. Germline CDR1 reads LNHDA; CDR2 reads SQIVND (reference sequence). The length of the CDR3 is 16 residues. V lost 6 bases to trimming and J lost 0 bases; unmatched junction nucleotides: 9. CDR3 in amino acids: CASSPDRDPVNTEAFF. CDR3 DNA: TGTGCCAGTAGCCCGGACAGGGACCCAGTGAACACTGAAGCTTTCTTT.

This clone was found once. For the CDR3, the DNA is TGTGCCAGCAGTCCTCGCTACGGACAGGGACCCACAGATACGCAGTATTTT. Protein sequence: CASSPRYGQGPTDTQYF. This sequence joins TRBV7-9 and TRBJ2-3; 8 bases fit TRBD1. Germline-derived CDR1 and CDR2 are SEHNR and FQNEAQ (reference sequence). The CDR3 loop spans 17 amino acids. The V segment lost 6 bases and the J segment 2 bases; nucleotides outside the gene matches: 13. The whole variable domain, remainder taken from reference TRBV7-9 and TRBJ2-3, is DTGVSQNPRHKITKRGQNVTFRCDPISEHNRLYWYRQTLGQGPEFLTYFQNEAQLEKSRLLSDRFSAERPKGSFSTLEIQRTEQGDSAMYLCASSPRYGQGPTDTQYFGPGTRLTVL.

This rearrangement joins TRBV30 to TRBJ1-2; the match to TRBD1 covers 7 bases. The ends lost 5 bases at V and 5 bases at J; junction bases unmatched: 11. CDR1 and CDR2 (germline): GTSNPN, SVGIG (reference sequence). The CDR3 covers 14 residues. CDR3 nucleotide sequence: TGTGCCTGGGGGACCGGGACAGACACTTATGGCTACACCTTC. It yields the protein CAWGTGTDTYGYTF.

V gene TRBV5-5 combines with J gene TRBJ1-2; TRBD1 is a possible D gene (5 bases). This CDR3 region has 15 residues. The V gene lost 0 bases and the J gene lost 0 bases, with 9 bases spanning the gap. Germline V gene lookup returns CDR1 SGHKS and CDR2 YYEKEE (reference sequence). The CDR3 sequence: CASSLVQGTNYGYTF. The CDR3, as DNA: TGTGCCAGCAGCTTGGTTCAGGGAACTAACTATGGCTACACCTTC.

This chain joins TRBV5-1 and TRBJ1-2, with 7 bases fitting TRBD1. This CDR3 spans 15 amino acids. The germline V gene encodes CDR1 SGHRS and CDR2 YFSETQ. V shed 0 bases and J 1 base; nucleotides not matched to a gene: 3. The CDR3 nucleotides are TGCGCCAGCAGCTTGGGGTGGGACAGTAACTATGGCTACACCTTC. Amino acid sequence: CASSLGWDSNYGYTF.

This chain joins TRBV6-5 and TRBJ2-2; D might be TRBD2 (5 bases). V lost 10 bases to trimming and J lost 7 bases, with 19 bases between them. The CDR3 is 14 amino acids. Per the germline V gene, CDR1 is MNHEY and CDR2 is SVGAGI. Here the CDR3 reads CATSRGPGNGELFF. The CDR3 nucleotides are TGTGCCACCTCACGAGGGCCTGGTAACGGGGAGCTGTTTTTT.

The chain recombines TRBV5-1 with TRBJ2-2; TRBD1 matches at 10 bases. V lost 6 bases to trimming and J lost 5 bases; unmatched junction nucleotides: 4. The CDR3 extends over 14 amino acids. CDR1 and CDR2 from the germline V gene are SGHRS and YFSETQ. The CDR3 nucleotides read TGCGCCAGCACCGGGACAGGGGTGACCGGGGAGCTGTTTTTT. Translation gives CASTGTGVTGELFF.

The CDR3 DNA follows: TGTGCCACCAGGGTCGCCGGGAGGATGAACACTGAAGCTTTCTTT. This sequence encodes CATRVAGRMNTEAFF. The chain couples TRBV15 to TRBJ1-1; D is unresolved. Per germline, CDR1 LNHNV and CDR2 YYDKDF (reference sequence). The germline V and J ends were trimmed by 6 bases and 0 bases, with 14 bases remaining between them. The length of the CDR3 is 15 residues.

V and J are TRBV6-1 and TRBJ2-5; D ambiguous. Germline assignment: CDR1 MNHNS and CDR2 SASEGT. Between the trimmed V and J ends, which lost 2 bases and 5 bases, there was a span of 6 bases. The CDR3 consists of 12 residues. The CDR3 sequence is CASSELDETQYF. DNA of the CDR3: TGTGCCAGCAGTGAACTAGATGAGACCCAGTACTTC.

The J gene is TRBJ1-4, the V gene TRBV27, with a weak D call TRBD1 (6 bases). V lost 5 bases to trimming and J lost 4 bases, with 11 bases between them. This CDR3 region has 14 residues. Germline CDR1 and CDR2: MNHEY and SMNVEV (reference sequence). This chain's CDR3 is CASSPRQVNEKLFF. CDR3 bases: TGTGCCAGCAGTCCCCGACAGGTTAATGAAAAACTGTTTTTT.

V usage is TRBV5-1 and J usage is TRBJ1-2; D unresolved. Trimming left V 1 base short and J 6 bases short, with 10 bases between. The CDR3 sequence is 13 residues long. Looked up from germline, CDR1 is SGHRS and CDR2 is YFSETQ. The CDR3 bases are TGCGCCAGCAGCTTGTCCAGGACTCATGGCTACACCTTC. It translates to CASSLSRTHGYTF. Variable domain in full (rest from reference TRBV5-1 and TRBJ1-2): KAGVTQTPRYLIKTRGQQVTLSCSPISGHRSVSWYQQTPGQGLQFLFEYFSETQRNKGNFPGRFSGRQFSNSRSEMNVSTLELGDSALYLCASSLSRTHGYTFGSGTRLTVV.

V is TRBV19 and J is TRBJ1-1; D call uncertain. The germline gives CDR1 LNHDA, CDR2 SQIVND (reference sequence). Between the trimmed V and J ends, which lost 6 bases and 1 base, there was a span of 15 bases. The CDR3 is 15 amino acids. The DNA of the CDR3 is TGTGCCAGTAGGACCTTCGGGGATCCGAACACTGAAGCTTTCTTT. It is translated as CASRTFGDPNTEAFF.

This chain uses TRBV5-1 with TRBJ2-5, with 9 bases lining up with TRBD1. This CDR3 is 17 amino acids long. V shed 4 bases and J 6 bases; nucleotides not matched to a gene: 16. Germline V gene data show CDR1 as SGHRS and CDR2 as YFSETQ. The chain's CDR3 is CASSPGTGNRGLKTQYF. DNA for the CDR3: TGCGCCAGCAGCCCCGGGACAGGGAACAGGGGTTTAAAGACCCAGTACTTC.